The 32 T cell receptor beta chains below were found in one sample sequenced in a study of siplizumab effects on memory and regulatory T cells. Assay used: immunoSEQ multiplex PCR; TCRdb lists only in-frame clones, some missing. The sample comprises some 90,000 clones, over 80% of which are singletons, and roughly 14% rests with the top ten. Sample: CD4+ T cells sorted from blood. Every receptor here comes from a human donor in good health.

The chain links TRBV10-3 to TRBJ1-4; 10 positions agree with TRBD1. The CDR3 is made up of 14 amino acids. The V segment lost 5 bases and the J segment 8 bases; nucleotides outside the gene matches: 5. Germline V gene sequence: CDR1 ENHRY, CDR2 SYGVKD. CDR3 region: CAISPGQGPEKLFF. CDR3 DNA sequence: TGTGCCATCAGTCCGGGACAGGGGCCAGAAAAACTGTTTTTT.

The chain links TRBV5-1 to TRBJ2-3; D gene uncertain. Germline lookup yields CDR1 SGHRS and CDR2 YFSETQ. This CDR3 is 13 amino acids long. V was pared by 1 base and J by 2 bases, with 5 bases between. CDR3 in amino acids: CASSLPATDTQYF. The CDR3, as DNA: TGCGCCAGCAGCTTGCCAGCCACAGATACGCAGTATTTT. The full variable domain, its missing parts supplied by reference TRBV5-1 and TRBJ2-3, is KAGVTQTPRYLIKTRGQQVTLSCSPISGHRSVSWYQQTPGQGLQFLFEYFSETQRNKGNFPGRFSGRQFSNSRSEMNVSTLELGDSALYLCASSLPATDTQYFGPGTRLTVL.

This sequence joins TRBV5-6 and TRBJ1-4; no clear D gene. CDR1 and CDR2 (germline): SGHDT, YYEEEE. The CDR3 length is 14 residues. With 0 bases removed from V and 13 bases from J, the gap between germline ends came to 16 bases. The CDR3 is CASSLGTGRNGLFF. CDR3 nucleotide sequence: TGTGCCAGCAGCTTGGGAACTGGACGGAACGGACTGTTTTTT.

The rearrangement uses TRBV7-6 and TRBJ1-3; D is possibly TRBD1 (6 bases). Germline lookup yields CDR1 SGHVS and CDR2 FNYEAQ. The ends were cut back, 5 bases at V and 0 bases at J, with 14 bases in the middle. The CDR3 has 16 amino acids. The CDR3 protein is CASSPRQASSGNTIYF. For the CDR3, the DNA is TGTGCCAGCAGCCCGAGACAGGCGAGCTCTGGAAACACCATATATTTT.

The CDR3: CASSPTTGTAKNIQYF. CDR3 bases: TGTGCCAGCTCACCGACGACAGGGACCGCCAAAAACATTCAGTACTTC. This chain connects TRBV18 to TRBJ2-4; 7 bases are shared with TRBD1. The CDR3 extends over 16 amino acids. V shed 3 bases and J 1 base; nucleotides not matched to a gene: 6. CDR1 and CDR2 from the germline V gene are KGHSH and LQKENI.

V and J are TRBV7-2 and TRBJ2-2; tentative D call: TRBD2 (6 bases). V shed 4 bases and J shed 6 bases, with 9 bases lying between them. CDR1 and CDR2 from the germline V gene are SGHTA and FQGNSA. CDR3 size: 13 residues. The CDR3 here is CASSSTRSGELFF. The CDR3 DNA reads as TGTGCCAGCAGCTCGACTAGATCCGGGGAGCTGTTTTTT.

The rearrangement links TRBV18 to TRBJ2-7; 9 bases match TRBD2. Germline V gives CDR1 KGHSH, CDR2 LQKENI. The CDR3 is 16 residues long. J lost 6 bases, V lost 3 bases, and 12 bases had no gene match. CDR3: CASSPSASGNRGEQYF. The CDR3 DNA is TGTGCCAGCTCACCCTCGGCTAGCGGGAACCGTGGCGAGCAGTACTTC. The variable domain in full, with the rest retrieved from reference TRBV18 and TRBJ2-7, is NAGVMQNPRHLVRRRGQEARLRCSPMKGHSHVYWYRQLPEEGLKFMVYLQKENIIDESGMPKERFSAEFPKEGPSILRIQQVVRGDSAAYFCASSPSASGNRGEQYFGPGTRLTVT.

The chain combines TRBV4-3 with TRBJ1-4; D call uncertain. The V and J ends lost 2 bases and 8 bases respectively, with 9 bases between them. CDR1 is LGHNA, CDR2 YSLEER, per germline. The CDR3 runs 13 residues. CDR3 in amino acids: CASSQHPIEKLFF. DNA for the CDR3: TGCGCCAGCAGCCAACACCCGATCGAAAAACTGTTTTTT.

The CDR3 nucleotides read TGTGCCAGCAAAGACACCCCAACTAATGAAAAACTGTTTTTT. The encoded protein is CASKDTPTNEKLFF. This chain connects TRBV5-6 to TRBJ1-4, with D unclear. V gave up 6 bases and J gave up 0 bases, with 9 bases separating them. This CDR3 has 14 amino acids. The germline V gene has CDR1 SGHDT and CDR2 YYEEEE.

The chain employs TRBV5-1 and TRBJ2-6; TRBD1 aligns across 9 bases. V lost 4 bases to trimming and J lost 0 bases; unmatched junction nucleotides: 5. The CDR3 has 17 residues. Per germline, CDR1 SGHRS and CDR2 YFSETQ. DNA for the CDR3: TGCGCCAGCAGCCTGCGGGACAGGGTCTCTGGGGCCAACGTCCTGACTTTC. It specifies CASSLRDRVSGANVLTF.

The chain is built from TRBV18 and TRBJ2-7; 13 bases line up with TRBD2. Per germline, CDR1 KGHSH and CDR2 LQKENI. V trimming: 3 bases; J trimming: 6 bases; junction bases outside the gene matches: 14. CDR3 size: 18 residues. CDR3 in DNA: TGTGCCAGCTCACCTTTTCTAGGGACTAGCGGGAAGGCCATCGAGCAGTACTTC. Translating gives CASSPFLGTSGKAIEQYF.

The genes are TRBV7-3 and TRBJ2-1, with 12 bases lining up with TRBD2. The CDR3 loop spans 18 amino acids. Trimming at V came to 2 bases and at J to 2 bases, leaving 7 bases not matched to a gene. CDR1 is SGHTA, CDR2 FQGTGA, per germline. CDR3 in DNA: TGTGCCAGCAGCTTAGGGACTAGCGGGCGACCAACCTACAATGAGCAGTTCTTC. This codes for CASSLGTSGRPTYNEQFF.

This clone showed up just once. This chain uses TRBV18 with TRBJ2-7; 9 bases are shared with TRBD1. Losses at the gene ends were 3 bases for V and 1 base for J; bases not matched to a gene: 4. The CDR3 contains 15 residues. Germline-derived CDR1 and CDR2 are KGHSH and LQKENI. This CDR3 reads CASSPVDRGSYEQYF. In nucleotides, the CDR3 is TGTGCCAGCTCACCCGTGGACAGGGGTTCCTACGAGCAGTACTTC.

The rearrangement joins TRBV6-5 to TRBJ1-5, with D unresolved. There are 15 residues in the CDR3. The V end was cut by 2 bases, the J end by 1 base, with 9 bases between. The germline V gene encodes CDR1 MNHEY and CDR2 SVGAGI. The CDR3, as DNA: TGTGCCAGCAGTTACGCCTGGTCGAGCAATCAGCCCCAGCATTTT. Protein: CASSYAWSSNQPQHF.

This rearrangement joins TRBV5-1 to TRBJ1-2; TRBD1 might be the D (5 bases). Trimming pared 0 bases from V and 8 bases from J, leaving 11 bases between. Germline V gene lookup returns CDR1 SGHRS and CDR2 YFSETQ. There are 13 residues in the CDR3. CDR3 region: CASSLAGDGGYTF. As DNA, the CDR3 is TGCGCCAGCAGCTTGGCCGGGGACGGGGGCTACACCTTC.

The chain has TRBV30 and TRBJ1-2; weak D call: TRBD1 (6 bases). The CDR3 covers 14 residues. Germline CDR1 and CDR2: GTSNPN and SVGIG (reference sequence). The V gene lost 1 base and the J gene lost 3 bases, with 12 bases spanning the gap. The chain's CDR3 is CAWSAGQRDYGYTF. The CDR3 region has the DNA TGTGCCTGGAGTGCAGGACAGAGGGACTATGGCTACACCTTC.

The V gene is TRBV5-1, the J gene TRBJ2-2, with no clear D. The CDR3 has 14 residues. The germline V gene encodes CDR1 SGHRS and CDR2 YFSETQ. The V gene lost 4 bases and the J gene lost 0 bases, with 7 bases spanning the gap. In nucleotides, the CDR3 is TGCGCCAGCAGCACCCTCCCGAACACCGGGGAGCTGTTTTTT. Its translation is CASSTLPNTGELFF.

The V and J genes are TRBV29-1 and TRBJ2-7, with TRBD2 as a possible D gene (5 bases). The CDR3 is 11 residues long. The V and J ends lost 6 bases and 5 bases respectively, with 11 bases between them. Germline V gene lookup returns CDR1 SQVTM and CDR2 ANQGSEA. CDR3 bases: TGCAGCGTAGGACTCTATGACGAGCAGTACTTC. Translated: CSVGLYDEQYF.

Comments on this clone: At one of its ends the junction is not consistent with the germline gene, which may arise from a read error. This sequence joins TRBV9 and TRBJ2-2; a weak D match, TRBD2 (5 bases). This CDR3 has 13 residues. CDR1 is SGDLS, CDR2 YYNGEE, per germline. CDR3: CASSVRQVRGAVF. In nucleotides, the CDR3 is TGTGCCAGCAGCGTAAGGCAGGTCCGGGGAGCTGTTTTT.

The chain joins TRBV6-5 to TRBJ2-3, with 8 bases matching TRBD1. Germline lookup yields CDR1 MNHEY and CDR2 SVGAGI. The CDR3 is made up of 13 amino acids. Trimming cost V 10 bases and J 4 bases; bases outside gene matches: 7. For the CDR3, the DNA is TGTGCCACCCTGGACAGGGCAGCAGATACGCAGTATTTT. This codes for CATLDRAADTQYF.

The CDR3 spells CASSARDSPHQPQHF. The CDR3 coding sequence is TGTGCCAGCAGCGCACGGGACAGCCCGCATCAGCCCCAGCATTTT. The chain is built from TRBV7-8 and TRBJ1-5, with 7 bases matching TRBD1. Trimming cost V 5 bases and J 5 bases; bases outside gene matches: 9. The CDR3 has 15 amino acids. The germline V gene encodes CDR1 SGHVS and CDR2 FQNEAQ.

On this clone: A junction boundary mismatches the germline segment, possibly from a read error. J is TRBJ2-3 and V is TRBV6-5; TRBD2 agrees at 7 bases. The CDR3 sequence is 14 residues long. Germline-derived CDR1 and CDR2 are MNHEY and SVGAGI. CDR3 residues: CASSYGGSTDTQYF. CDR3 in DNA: TGTGCCAGCAGTTACGGCGGGAGCACCGATACGCAGTATTTT.

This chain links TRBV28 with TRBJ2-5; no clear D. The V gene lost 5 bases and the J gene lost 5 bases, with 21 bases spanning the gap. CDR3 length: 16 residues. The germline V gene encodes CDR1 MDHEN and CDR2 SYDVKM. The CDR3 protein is CASSPQSKGGKETQYF. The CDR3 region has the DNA TGTGCCAGCAGTCCACAGTCGAAAGGTGGTAAGGAGACCCAGTACTTC.

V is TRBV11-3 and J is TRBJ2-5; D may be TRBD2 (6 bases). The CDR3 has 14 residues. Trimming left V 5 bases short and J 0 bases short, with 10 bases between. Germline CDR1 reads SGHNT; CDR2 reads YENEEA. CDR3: CASSRRDYQETQYF. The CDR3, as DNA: TGTGCCAGCAGCCGCCGGGACTACCAAGAGACCCAGTACTTC.

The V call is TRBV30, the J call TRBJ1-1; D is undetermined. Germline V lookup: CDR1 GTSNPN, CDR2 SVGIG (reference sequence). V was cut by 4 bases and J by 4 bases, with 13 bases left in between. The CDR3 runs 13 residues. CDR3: CAWNLGPGTEAFF. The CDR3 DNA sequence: TGTGCCTGGAATTTGGGCCCGGGCACTGAAGCTTTCTTT.

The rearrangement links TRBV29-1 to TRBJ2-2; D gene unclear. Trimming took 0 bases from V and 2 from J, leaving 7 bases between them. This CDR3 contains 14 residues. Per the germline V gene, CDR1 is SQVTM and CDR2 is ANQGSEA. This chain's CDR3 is CSVEDSYNTGELFF. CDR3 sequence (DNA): TGCAGCGTTGAAGACAGTTATAACACCGGGGAGCTGTTTTTT.

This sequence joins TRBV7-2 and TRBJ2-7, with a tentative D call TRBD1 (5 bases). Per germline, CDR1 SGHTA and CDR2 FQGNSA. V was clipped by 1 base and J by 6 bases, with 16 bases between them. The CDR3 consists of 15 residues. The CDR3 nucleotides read TGTGCCAGCAGCTTAGGGTCCCAGGGTTTCCGCGAGCAGTACTTC. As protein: CASSLGSQGFREQYF. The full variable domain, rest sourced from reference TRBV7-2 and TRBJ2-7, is GAGVSQSPSNKVTEKGKDVELRCDPISGHTALYWYRQSLGQGLEFLIYFQGNSAPDKSGLPSDRFSAERTGGSVSTLTIQRTQQEDSAVYLCASSLGSQGFREQYFGPGTRLTVT.

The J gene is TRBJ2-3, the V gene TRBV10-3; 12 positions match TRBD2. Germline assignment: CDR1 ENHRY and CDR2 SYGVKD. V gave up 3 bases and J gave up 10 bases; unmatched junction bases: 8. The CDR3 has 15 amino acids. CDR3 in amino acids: CAISDASGRARAQYF. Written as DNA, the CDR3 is TGTGCCATCAGTGACGCTAGCGGGAGGGCCAGGGCGCAGTATTTT.

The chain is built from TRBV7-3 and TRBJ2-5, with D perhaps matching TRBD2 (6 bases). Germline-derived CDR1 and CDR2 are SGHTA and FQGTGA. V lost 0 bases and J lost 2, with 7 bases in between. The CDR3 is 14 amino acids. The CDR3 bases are TGTGCCAGCAGCTTAACGGCGGGGCAAGAGACCCAGTACTTC. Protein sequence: CASSLTAGQETQYF.

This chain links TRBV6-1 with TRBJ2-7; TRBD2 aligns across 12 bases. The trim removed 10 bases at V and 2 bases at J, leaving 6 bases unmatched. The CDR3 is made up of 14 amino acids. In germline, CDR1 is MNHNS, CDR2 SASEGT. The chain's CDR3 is CATLRLAGAYEQYF. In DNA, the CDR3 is TGTGCCACTCTACGACTAGCGGGAGCCTACGAGCAGTACTTC.

The CDR3 reads CASSHLAGGPGNEQFF. Here the CDR3 DNA reads TGTGCCAGCAGCCACCTAGCGGGAGGGCCGGGGAATGAGCAGTTCTTC. V and J are TRBV5-4 and TRBJ2-1; 12 bases agree with TRBD2. With 4 bases clipped from V and 7 bases from J, the junction kept 9 bases outside the gene matches. The germline V gene encodes CDR1 SGHNT and CDR2 YYREEE (reference sequence). The CDR3 has 16 residues.

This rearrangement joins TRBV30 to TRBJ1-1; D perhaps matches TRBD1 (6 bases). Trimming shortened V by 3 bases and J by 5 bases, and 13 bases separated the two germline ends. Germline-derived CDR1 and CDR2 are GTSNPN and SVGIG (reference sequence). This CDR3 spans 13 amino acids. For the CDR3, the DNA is TGTGCCTGGAGCACAGGGTGGTGGACTGAAGCTTTCTTT. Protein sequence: CAWSTGWWTEAFF.